The clone carrying this T cell receptor beta chain ranks as medium-sized (0.01 to 0.1%). Its antigen is as yet unknown. This record comes from a study of vaccination and CD4 T cells after COVID-19. Across the whole study: Timing of post-vaccine sample collection was a median about 70 days after dose two, with a range of 14 to 241.

Cultured CD4+ T cells had their DNA profiled by the Oncomine TCR Beta short-read assay. CD4+ T cells were cultured, and genomic DNA was extracted from them. TCRdb fed the PCR reads into MiXCR, producing one record per CDR3 protein. Among 7,500 to 10,000 distinct CDR3 sequences, about 35% were seen once, and the ten largest hold over 15%. There are 16 residues in the CDR3. The germline gives CDR1 SGDLS, CDR2 YYNGEE. V was clipped by 3 bases and J by 0 bases; unmatched bases: 0. Treatment defined: approximately 9-day PBMC culture with coronavirus spike peptide pools or control peptides (ViraFEST assay). Unexposed donor CD4+ T cells predated the COVID-19 pandemic, collected 2011-2018. Antigen-specific T cells were expanded with peptide pools by ViraFEST, and TCRs were then sequenced. PBMCs, plated at some 1.8 million per well, were grown in the presence of about 9.5 IU/ml IL-2 and roughly 10 ug/ml peptide pools.

This receptor was obtained from a human donor in good health. This sequence joins TRBV9 and TRBJ2-1, with TRBD2 matching 13 bases. The material sequenced was CD4+ T cells from blood, cultured in vitro. Here the CDR3 DNA reads TGTGCCAGCAGCGGGACTAGCGGGAGCTCCTACAATGAGCAGTTCTTC. It specifies CASSGTSGSSYNEQFF.